These 18 T cell receptor beta chains were all obtained from the same sample, sequenced in a study of blood T cell repertoires in COVID-19. Assay used: immunoSEQ multiplex PCR; TCRdb lists only in-frame clones, some missing. This repertoire shows nearly 350,000 clones, about 83% found once; its top ten account for approximately 3%. Sequenced input: peripheral blood. The receptors were sampled from a young man with active or convalescent COVID-19.

The chain couples TRBV9 to TRBJ2-1; 8 bases align to TRBD2. The length of the CDR3 is 13 residues. V dropped 5 bases and J dropped 5; count of bases not matched to a gene: 3. The germline V gene encodes CDR1 SGDLS and CDR2 YYNGEE. This CDR3 is CASSGTRNNEQFF. In DNA, the CDR3 is TGTGCCAGCAGTGGGACTAGGAACAATGAGCAGTTCTTC.

The chain joins TRBV4-3 to TRBJ1-1, with D uncertain. Germline values: CDR1 LGHNA, CDR2 YSLEER. The CDR3 totals 13 residues. V was shortened by 1 base and J by 5 bases, with 8 bases between the two germline ends. The CDR3 DNA reads as TGCGCCAGCAGCCAAGTAGCCCGAACTGAAGCTTTCTTT. Protein sequence: CASSQVARTEAFF.

V and J are TRBV6-5 and TRBJ2-3; the D gene is possibly TRBD2 (6 bases). There are 13 residues in the CDR3. CDR1 is MNHEY and CDR2 is SVGAGI in the germline V gene. V was clipped by 7 bases and J by 5 bases, with 13 bases between them. CDR3 sequence: CASTLWGEDTQYF. CDR3 DNA: TGTGCCAGCACCCTATGGGGGGAAGATACGCAGTATTTT.

This clone was counted a few times. The V call is TRBV28, the J call TRBJ1-6; 7 positions match TRBD1. This CDR3 is built from 16 residues. V was clipped by 3 bases and J by 8 bases; unmatched bases: 10. Germline V gene lookup returns CDR1 MDHEN and CDR2 SYDVKM. The CDR3 nucleotides are TGTGCCAGCAGTTTTTACGACAGGGCGGCTCATTCACCCCTCCACTTT. Protein sequence: CASSFYDRAAHSPLHF.

The gene calls are TRBV19 and TRBJ2-6; 8 nucleotides line up with TRBD1. Germline V lookup: CDR1 LNHDA, CDR2 SQIVND (reference sequence). The V segment lost 3 bases and the J segment 0 bases; nucleotides outside the gene matches: 4. This CDR3 has 17 residues. In DNA, the CDR3 is TGTGCCAGTAGTATCTCAGGGGGCTCCTCTGGGGCCAACGTCCTGACTTTC. Protein: CASSISGGSSGANVLTF.

V is TRBV18 and J is TRBJ2-7; D gene unclear. The V end was cut by 1 base, the J end by 2 bases, with 18 bases between. The CDR3 is made up of 17 amino acids. Germline CDR1 KGHSH, CDR2 LQKENI. The CDR3 reads CASSPRPIAVAPYEQYF. CDR3 bases: TGTGCCAGCTCACCACGTCCGATTGCCGTAGCCCCCTACGAGCAGTACTTC.

This clone was found a few times. The V call is TRBV30, the J call TRBJ1-1, with 7 bases that match TRBD1. The CDR3 loop spans 14 amino acids. After removal of 4 bases from V and 6 bases from J, the junction contained 11 bases not matched to a gene. In germline, CDR1 is GTSNPN, CDR2 SVGIG (reference sequence). CDR3 residues: CAWTRPQGPPEAFF. The DNA for the CDR3 is TGTGCCTGGACCCGCCCACAGGGGCCCCCTGAAGCTTTCTTT.

This sequence joins TRBV6-2 or TRBV6-3 and TRBJ2-1, with TRBD2 matching 16 bases. Germline lookup yields CDR1 MNHEY and CDR2 SVGEGT. V shed 1 base, J shed 10 bases, and the junction held 13 bases outside the gene matches. There are 19 residues in the CDR3. CDR3 region: CASSYLPGTSGRAKGEQFF. The CDR3 DNA is TGTGCCAGCAGTTACTTGCCCGGGACTAGCGGGAGGGCCAAGGGAGAGCAGTTCTTC.

V and J are TRBV7-9 and TRBJ2-7; 10 bases fit TRBD1. Germline-derived CDR1 and CDR2 are SEHNR and FQNEAQ (reference sequence). This CDR3 has 16 residues. J lost 3 bases, V lost 5 bases, and 10 bases had no gene match. The CDR3 region has the DNA TGTGCCAGCAGCCTCCCGTCCCGGGACAGGGGCTACGAGCAGTACTTC. Translation gives CASSLPSRDRGYEQYF. Looking up the rest from reference TRBV7-9 and TRBJ2-7 gives the full variable domain: DTGVSQNPRHKITKRGQNVTFRCDPISEHNRLYWYRQTLGQGPEFLTYFQNEAQLEKSRLLSDRFSAERPKGSFSTLEIQRTEQGDSAMYLCASSLPSRDRGYEQYFGPGTRLTVT.

The V and J genes are TRBV4-3 and TRBJ2-3; TRBD2 is a possible D gene (6 bases). Germline lookup yields CDR1 LGHNA and CDR2 YSLEER. Trimming pared 4 bases from V and 4 bases from J, leaving 12 bases between. There are 14 residues in the CDR3. DNA of the CDR3: TGCGCCAGCAGCCCCCGGAGGGCCGCAGATACGCAGTATTTT. It encodes CASSPRRAADTQYF.

The V and J genes are TRBV28 and TRBJ2-5; TRBD1 is a possible D gene (5 bases). The CDR3 runs 14 residues. V was pared by 5 bases and J by 1 base, with 11 bases between. CDR1 MDHEN and CDR2 SYDVKM come from the germline V gene. In DNA, the CDR3 is TGTGCCAGCAGTCCCCCAGGGCTCCAAGAGACCCAGTACTTC. It codes for CASSPPGLQETQYF. Filled out from reference TRBV28 and TRBJ2-5, the complete variable domain reads DVKVTQSSRYLVKRTGEKVFLECVQDMDHENMFWYRQDPGLGLRLIYFSYDVKMKEKGDIPEGYSVSREKKERFSLILESASTNQTSMYLCASSPPGLQETQYFGPGTRLLVL.

V gene TRBV18 combines with J gene TRBJ2-2; 7 bases fit TRBD1. The length of the CDR3 is 18 residues. Trimming removed 3 bases from V and 6 bases from J; junction bases left unmatched: 16. Germline V lookup: CDR1 KGHSH, CDR2 LQKENI. The CDR3 DNA follows: TGTGCCAGCTCACCTTTCCGTTGGGGACAGACCCAATCCGGGGAGCTGTTTTTT. Translation gives CASSPFRWGQTQSGELFF. The variable domain in full, completed from reference TRBV18 and TRBJ2-2, reads NAGVMQNPRHLVRRRGQEARLRCSPMKGHSHVYWYRQLPEEGLKFMVYLQKENIIDESGMPKERFSAEFPKEGPSILRIQQVVRGDSAAYFCASSPFRWGQTQSGELFFGEGSRLTVL.

This chain joins TRBV11-2 and TRBJ2-7; possible D gene TRBD1, 5 bases. The CDR3 has 14 amino acids. Germline V CDR1 and CDR2: SGHAT, FQNNGV. The ends were cut back, 8 bases at V and 4 bases at J, with 18 bases in the middle. CDR3 in DNA: TGTGCCAGCTCTGCTATTCTGGGGCTATACGAGCAGTACTTC. Translating gives CASSAILGLYEQYF.

This clone was seen a single time. The chain joins TRBV7-9 to TRBJ2-7, with 8 bases matching TRBD2. V dropped 5 bases and J dropped 4; count of bases not matched to a gene: 7. The CDR3 is 14 residues long. Germline V gene lookup returns CDR1 SEHNR and CDR2 FQNEAQ (reference sequence). The chain's CDR3 is CASSPTGTRYEQYF. CDR3 bases: TGTGCCAGCAGCCCCACCGGGACTAGATACGAGCAGTACTTC.

Only one count was recorded for this clone. The chain carries TRBV6-4 and TRBJ2-3; tentatively, D is TRBD2 (5 bases). CDR1 is MRHNA and CDR2 is SNTAGT in the germline V gene. The CDR3 has 14 residues. V gave up 3 bases and J gave up 1 base, with 8 bases separating them. As DNA, the CDR3 is TGTGCCAGCAGTGAACGGGGTCGCACAGATACGCAGTATTTT. This codes for CASSERGRTDTQYF.

CDR3 nucleotides: TGTGCCAGCGGGCTCGGCGACAATGAGCAGTTCTTC. It encodes CASGLGDNEQFF. V is TRBV2 and J is TRBJ2-1; D ambiguous. CDR3 size: 12 residues. CDR1 SNHLY and CDR2 FYNNEI come from the germline V gene. V dropped 8 bases and J dropped 5 bases, with 10 bases sitting between them.

The chain carries TRBV5-1 and TRBJ2-1; 9 nucleotides line up with TRBD2. Germline V gene data show CDR1 as SGHRS and CDR2 as YFSETQ. The CDR3 is 16 residues long. V gave up 0 bases and J gave up 3 bases; unmatched junction bases: 4. CDR3 in amino acids: CASSLERLADYNEQFF. CDR3 DNA sequence: TGCGCCAGCAGCTTGGAAAGACTAGCGGACTACAATGAGCAGTTCTTC.

The V gene is TRBV2, the J gene TRBJ2-7, with D possibly being TRBD2 (6 bases). The CDR3 is made up of 15 amino acids. The germline V gene encodes CDR1 SNHLY and CDR2 FYNNEI. Trimming stripped 2 bases from V and 6 bases from J, with 17 bases between. The CDR3 here is CASSESMGPEGEQYF. The CDR3 region has the DNA TGTGCCAGCAGTGAAAGTATGGGACCGGAGGGCGAGCAGTACTTC.